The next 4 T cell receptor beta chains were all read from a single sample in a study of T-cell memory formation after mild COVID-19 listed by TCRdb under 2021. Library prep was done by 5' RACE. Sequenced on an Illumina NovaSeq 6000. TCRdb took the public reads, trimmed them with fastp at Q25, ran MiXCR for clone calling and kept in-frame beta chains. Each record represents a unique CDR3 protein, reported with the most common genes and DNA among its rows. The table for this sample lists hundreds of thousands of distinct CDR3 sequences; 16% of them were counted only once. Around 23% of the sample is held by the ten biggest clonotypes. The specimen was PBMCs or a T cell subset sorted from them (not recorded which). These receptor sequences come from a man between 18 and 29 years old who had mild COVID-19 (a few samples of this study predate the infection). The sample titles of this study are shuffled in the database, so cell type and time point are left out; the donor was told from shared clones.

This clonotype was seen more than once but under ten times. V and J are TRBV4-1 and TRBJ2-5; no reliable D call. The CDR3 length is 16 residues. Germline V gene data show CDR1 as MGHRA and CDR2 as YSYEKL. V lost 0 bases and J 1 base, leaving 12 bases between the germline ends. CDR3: CASSQDQLDSQETQYF. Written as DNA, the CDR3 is TGCGCCAGCAGCCAAGATCAGCTGGATAGCCAAGAGACCCAGTACTTC.

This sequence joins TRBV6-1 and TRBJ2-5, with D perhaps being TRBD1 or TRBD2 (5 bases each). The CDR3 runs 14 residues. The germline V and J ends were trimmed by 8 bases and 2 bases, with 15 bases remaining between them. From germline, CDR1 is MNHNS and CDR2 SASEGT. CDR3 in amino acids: CASGRGRQQETQYF. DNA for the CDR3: TGTGCCAGCGGTCGGGGCAGACAACAAGAGACCCAGTACTTC.

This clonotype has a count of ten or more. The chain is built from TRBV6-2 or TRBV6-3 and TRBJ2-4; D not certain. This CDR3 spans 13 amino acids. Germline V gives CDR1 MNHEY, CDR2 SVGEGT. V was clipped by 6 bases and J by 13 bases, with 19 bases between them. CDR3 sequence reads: CASSPSEPAYQYF. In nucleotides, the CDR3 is TGTGCCAGCAGCCCCTCGGAGCCGGCTTACCAGTACTTC.

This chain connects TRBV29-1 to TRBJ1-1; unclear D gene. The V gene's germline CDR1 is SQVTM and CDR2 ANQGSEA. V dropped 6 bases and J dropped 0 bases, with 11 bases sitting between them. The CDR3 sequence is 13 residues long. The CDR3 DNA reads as TGCAGCGTCCGGACCCTGATGAACACTGAAGCTTTCTTT. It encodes CSVRTLMNTEAFF. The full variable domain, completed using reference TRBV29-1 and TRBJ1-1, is SAVISQKPSRDICQRGTSLTIQCQVDSQVTMMFWYRQQPGQSLTLIATANQGSEATYESGFVIDKFPISRPNLTFSTLTVSNMSPEDSSIYLCSVRTLMNTEAFFGQGTRLTVV.